One sample yielded the 9 T cell receptor beta chains listed below, sequenced in a study of beta chain features in type 1 diabetes. All of the isolated RNA was reverse transcribed, so expressed TCRB transcripts were sequenced. Some clones are missing from TCRdb's copy, which holds only in-frame ones; the method was immunoSEQ multiplex PCR. The sample comprises some 900,000 clones, under 20% of which are singletons, and 0.023% rests with the top ten. The material sequenced was naive CD4+ T cells from blood. Receptor source: a woman in her late teens or twenties in good health.

This clone was recorded a few times. This rearrangement joins TRBV15 to TRBJ2-1; 8 nucleotides agree with TRBD2. The V segment lost 1 base and the J segment 4 bases; nucleotides outside the gene matches: 6. Per germline, CDR1 LNHNV and CDR2 YYDKDF (reference sequence). CDR3 length: 16 amino acids. CDR3 in DNA: TGTGCCACCAGCAGAGGACTAGCGAGGACTTACAATGAGCAGTTCTTC. This translates into CATSRGLARTYNEQFF.

The rearrangement uses TRBV7-2 and TRBJ2-1; D is ambiguous. CDR3 size: 17 residues. Per germline, CDR1 SGHTA and CDR2 FQGNSA. The V end lost 0 bases, the J end lost 0 bases, and 12 bases lay between the germline ends. The DNA for the CDR3 is TGTGCCAGCAGCTTAGCGGCGTTAGATAGCTCCTACAATGAGCAGTTCTTC. It specifies CASSLAALDSSYNEQFF.

This rearrangement joins TRBV28 to TRBJ2-7; 8 positions agree with TRBD1. CDR1 and CDR2 (germline): MDHEN, SYDVKM. The J segment lost 2 bases and the V segment lost 5 bases, leaving 5 bases of the junction unmatched. This CDR3 has 14 amino acids. The CDR3 coding sequence is TGTGCCAGCAGTCGGGACAGGTATACCTACGAGCAGTACTTC. Translating it yields CASSRDRYTYEQYF.

The sample holds a few counts of this clone. The chain joins TRBV11-2 to TRBJ2-5, with TRBD1 matching over 9 bases. Trimming removed 4 bases from V and 5 bases from J; junction bases left unmatched: 8. The CDR3 has 15 amino acids. The germline CDR1 and CDR2 sequences are SGHAT and FQNNGV. CDR3 residues: CASSSRRTGVETQYF. CDR3 DNA sequence: TGTGCCAGCAGCTCCCGAAGGACAGGGGTTGAGACCCAGTACTTC.

There are a few counts of this clone. This sequence joins TRBV7-9 and TRBJ2-7; D unresolved. The CDR3 is 13 residues long. Trimming left V 3 bases short and J 2 bases short, with 8 bases between. Germline CDR1 SEHNR, CDR2 FQNEAQ (reference sequence). Written as DNA, the CDR3 is TGTGCCAGCAGCTTCCAGCCCACCTACGAGCAGTACTTC. Its protein product is CASSFQPTYEQYF.

V and J are TRBV4-2 and TRBJ1-2; TRBD1 aligns across 7 bases. The ends lost 0 bases at V and 12 bases at J; junction bases unmatched: 22. Per the germline V gene, CDR1 is LGHNA and CDR2 is YNFKEQ. The CDR3 has 18 amino acids. The CDR3 bases are TGTGCCAGCAGCCAAGAGCCGCAGCCCGGGAGGGGGCAACGGGGGGACACCTTC. Translation gives CASSQEPQPGRGQRGDTF.

This clone has a handful of counts. This chain connects TRBV7-6 to TRBJ2-1; 7 bases agree with TRBD1. With 7 bases clipped from V and 3 bases from J, the junction kept 9 bases outside the gene matches. This CDR3 has 15 residues. Per germline, CDR1 SGHVS and CDR2 FNYEAQ. CDR3 amino acids: CASTYRGFHYNEQFF. The CDR3 region has the DNA TGTGCCAGCACCTACAGGGGCTTTCACTACAATGAGCAGTTCTTC. Supplemented by reference TRBV7-6 and TRBJ2-1, the full variable domain reads GAGVSQSPRYKVTKRGQDVALRCDPISGHVSLYWYRQALGQGPEFLTYFNYEAQQDKSGLPNDRFSAERPEGSISTLTIQRTEQRDSAMYRCASTYRGFHYNEQFFGPGTRLTVL.

This clone was recorded a few times. The chain combines TRBV5-8 with TRBJ2-7; 12 bases align to TRBD2. Germline V CDR1 and CDR2: SGHTS, YDEGEE. The CDR3 extends over 15 amino acids. Trimming removed 0 bases from V and 5 bases from J; junction bases left unmatched: 3. CDR3 coding DNA: TGTGCCAGCAGCTTGGGACTAGCGGGAGTTGACGAGCAGTACTTC. This sequence encodes CASSLGLAGVDEQYF.

The V gene is TRBV9, the J gene TRBJ2-2, with TRBD1 as a possible D gene (6 bases). CDR1 and CDR2 (germline): SGDLS, YYNGEE. This CDR3 comprises 15 residues. V lost 3 bases and J 1 base, leaving 10 bases between the germline ends. Written as DNA, the CDR3 is TGTGCCAGCAGCGGAAGGGGACAGAACACCGGGGAGCTGTTTTTT. Protein: CASSGRGQNTGELFF. Full variable domain (outside the CDR3, taken from reference TRBV9 and TRBJ2-2): DSGVTQTPKHLITATGQRVTLRCSPRSGDLSVYWYQQSLDQGLQFLIQYYNGEERAKGNILERFSAQQFPDLHSELNLSSLELGDSALYFCASSGRGQNTGELFFGEGSRLTVL.